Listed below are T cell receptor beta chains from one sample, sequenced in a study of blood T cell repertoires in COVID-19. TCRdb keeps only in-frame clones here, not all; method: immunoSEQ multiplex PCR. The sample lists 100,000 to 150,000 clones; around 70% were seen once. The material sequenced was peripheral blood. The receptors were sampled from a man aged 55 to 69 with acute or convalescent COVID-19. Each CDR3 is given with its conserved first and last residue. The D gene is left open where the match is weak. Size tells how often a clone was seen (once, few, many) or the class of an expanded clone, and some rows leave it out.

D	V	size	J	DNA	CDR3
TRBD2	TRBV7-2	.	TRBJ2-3	TGTGCCAGCAGCCCCTTCCGCCTAGCGGGGGGGCTGTCAGATACGCAGTATTTT	CASSPFRLAGGLSDTQYF
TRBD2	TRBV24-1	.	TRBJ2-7	TGTGCCACCAGTGATTCCGGGACTAGCGGGGGGACCTCCTACGAGCAGTACTTC	CATSDSGTSGGTSYEQYF
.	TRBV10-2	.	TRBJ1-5	TGCGCCAGCAGTCTCAACAGGGACCAGCCCCAGCATTTT	CASSLNRDQPQHF
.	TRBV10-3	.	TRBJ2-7	TGTGCCATCAGTGCCTCAGATTACGAGCAGTACTTC	CAISASDYEQYF
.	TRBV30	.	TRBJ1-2	TGTGCCTGGAGTGTCGAATCGAGTAACAGGGTTGACGTAGAGGGCTACACCTTC	CAWSVESSNRVDVEGYTF
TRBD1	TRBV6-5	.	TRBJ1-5	TGTGCCAGCGGGACCCTACAGGGGGCCAATCAGCCCCAGCATTTT	CASGTLQGANQPQHF
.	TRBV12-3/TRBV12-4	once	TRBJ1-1	TGTGCCAGCAGTCGTACACTGAACACTGAAGCTTTCTTT	CASSRTLNTEAFF
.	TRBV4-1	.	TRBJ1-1	TGCGCCAGCAGCTACAGGGTGGGGAGGAACACTGAAGCTTTCTTT	CASSYRVGRNTEAFF
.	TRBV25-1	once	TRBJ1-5	TGTGCCAGCAGTGAAGGGGGGACTCGAAGGAATCAGCCCCAGCATTTT	CASSEGGTRRNQPQHF
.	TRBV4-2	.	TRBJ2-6	TGTGCCAGCAGCCAAGATGAGAGCGTCGGGGCCAACGTCCTGACTTTC	CASSQDESVGANVLTF
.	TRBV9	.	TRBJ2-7	TGTGCCAGCAGCCCGGGGGAGTCCTCCTCCTACGAGCAGTACTTC	CASSPGESSSYEQYF
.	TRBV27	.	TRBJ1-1	TGTGCCAGCAGTTTATCGATAACCAGGGGATTGAACACTGAAGCTTTCTTT	CASSLSITRGLNTEAFF
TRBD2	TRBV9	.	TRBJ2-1	TGTGCCAGCAGCGTAGATACTGCGACTAGCGGGGGCAATGAGCAGTTCTTC	CASSVDTATSGGNEQFF
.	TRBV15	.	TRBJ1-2	TGTGCCACCAGCAGGGGCGGGGCCTATGGCTACACCTTC	CATSRGGAYGYTF
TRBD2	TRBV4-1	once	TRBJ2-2	TGCGCCAGCAGCCAAGAAGTCGGACTAGCGGGATCAGTCGGGGAGCTGTTTTTT	CASSQEVGLAGSVGELFF
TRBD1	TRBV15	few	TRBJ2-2	TGTGCCACCAGAACGACAGGGAGCAACACCGGGGAGCTGTTTTTT	CATRTTGSNTGELFF
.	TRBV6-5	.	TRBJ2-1	TGTGCCAGCAGCCCCTGGGGGGATACCTACAATGAGCAGTTCTTC	CASSPWGDTYNEQFF
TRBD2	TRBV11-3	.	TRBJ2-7	TGTGCCAGCAGCTTCTCGACTAGCGGCCTCTACGAGCAGTACTTC	CASSFSTSGLYEQYF
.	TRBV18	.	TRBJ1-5	TGTGCCAGCTCAGGAGGCTCGGGGGACCAGCCCCAGCATTTT	CASSGGSGDQPQHF
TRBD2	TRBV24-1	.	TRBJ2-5	TGTGCCACCAGTGGGGAGCCGGGACTAGCGGTCCAAGAGACCCAGTACTTC	CATSGEPGLAVQETQYF
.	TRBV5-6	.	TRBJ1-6	TGTGCCAGCAGCTGGGGGGTTCTAGGTAATTCACCCCTCCACTTT	CASSWGVLGNSPLHF
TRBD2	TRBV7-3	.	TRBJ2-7	TGTGCCAGCAGCTTCTCCAGGGAGGGCGAGCAGTACTTC	CASSFSREGEQYF
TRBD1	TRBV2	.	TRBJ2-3	TGTGCCAGCAAGACAGGGGCCAATGCAGATACGCAGTATTTT	CASKTGANADTQYF
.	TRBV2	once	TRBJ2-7	TGTGCCAGCAGTGAAGCGGGGAAGACAGAGTACTTC	CASSEAGKTEYF
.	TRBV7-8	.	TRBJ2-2	TGTGCCAGCAGCTTAATTGAGGGCCCGGATCCCGGGGAGCTGTTTTTT	CASSLIEGPDPGELFF
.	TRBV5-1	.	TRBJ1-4	TGCGCCAGCACGGGCTCGGGAGAAAAACTGTTTTTT	CASTGSGEKLFF
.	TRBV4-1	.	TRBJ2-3	TGCGCCAGCAGCCAAGTTAAAAACACAGATACGCAGTATTTT	CASSQVKNTDTQYF
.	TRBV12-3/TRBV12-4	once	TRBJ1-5	TGTGCCAGCAGGCAGGGCAGCAATCAGCCCCAGCATTTT	CASRQGSNQPQHF
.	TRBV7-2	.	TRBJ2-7	TGTGCCAGCAGCTACCACAGGGAGAACTACGAGCAGTACTTC	CASSYHRENYEQYF
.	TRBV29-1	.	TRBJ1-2	TGCAGCGTTGACCAGGGTTCCTATGGCTACACCTTC	CSVDQGSYGYTF
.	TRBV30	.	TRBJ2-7	TGTGCCTGGAGTGTCACAGGGCCCGGCAACGAGCAGTACTTC	CAWSVTGPGNEQYF
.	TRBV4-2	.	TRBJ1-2	TGTGCCAGCAGCCAAGATCTAAGGGGGAATAACTATGGCTACACCTTC	CASSQDLRGNNYGYTF
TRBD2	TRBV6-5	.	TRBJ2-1	TGTGCCAGCAGTTTCTGGACTAGCGGAAAGTACAATGAGCAGTTCTTC	CASSFWTSGKYNEQFF
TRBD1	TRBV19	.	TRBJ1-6	TGTGCCAGTAGTGCCCTGACAGGGGGAAATTCACCCCTCCACTTT	CASSALTGGNSPLHF
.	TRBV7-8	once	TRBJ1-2	TGTGCCAGCAGCTTAATTCGGGACTATGGCTACACCTTC	CASSLIRDYGYTF
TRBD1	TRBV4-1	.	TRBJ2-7	TGCGCCAGCAGCCCCTCGAGGACAGGGGTCTACGAGCAGTACTTC	CASSPSRTGVYEQYF
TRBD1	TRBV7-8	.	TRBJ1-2	TGTGCCAGCAGTTTAAAAGAGGGACAGGGGAACTATGGCTACACCTTC	CASSLKEGQGNYGYTF
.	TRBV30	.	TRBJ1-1	TGTGCCTGTGGGGAGGGCCGATCAGGGAACACTGAAGCTTTCTTT	CACGEGRSGNTEAFF
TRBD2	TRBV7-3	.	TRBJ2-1	TGTGCCAGCAGCTTCACCGGGACTAGCGGGGGAGGCTCCTACAATGAGCAGTTCTTC	CASSFTGTSGGGSYNEQFF
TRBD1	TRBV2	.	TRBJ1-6	TGTGCCAGCAGGGAACAGGGGGTTTCACCCCTCCACTTT	CASREQGVSPLHF
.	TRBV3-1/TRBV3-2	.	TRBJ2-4	TGTGCCAGCAGCCAAGGCGCTAGTAACGGGTACATTCAGTACTTC	CASSQGASNGYIQYF
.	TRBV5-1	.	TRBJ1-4	TGCGCCAGCAGCAGCCAGGGCGCTAATGAAAAACTGTTTTTT	CASSSQGANEKLFF
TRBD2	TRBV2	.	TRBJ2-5	TGTGCCACCTCTTCAGGGGTACAGCGGGAGGTAAAGACCCAGTACTTC	CATSSGVQREVKTQYF
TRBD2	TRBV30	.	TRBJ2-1	TGTGCCTGGGGGGTTGGGAGCGGGAGGGAAAAGGAGCAGTTCTTC	CAWGVGSGREKEQFF
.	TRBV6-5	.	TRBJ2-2	TGTGCCAGCAGGCGACAGCCGAACACCGGGGAGCTGTTTTTT	CASRRQPNTGELFF
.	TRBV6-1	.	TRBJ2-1	TGTGCCAGCAGTAGCGCCCGGTTCAATGAGCAGTTCTTC	CASSSARFNEQFF
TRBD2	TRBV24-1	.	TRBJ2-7	TGTGCCACCAGTGACCATGGGACTAGCGGGACCTACGAGCAGTACTTC	CATSDHGTSGTYEQYF
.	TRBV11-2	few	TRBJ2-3	TGTGCCAGCAGCTTAGTAGGACAAAACACAGATACGCAGTATTTT	CASSLVGQNTDTQYF
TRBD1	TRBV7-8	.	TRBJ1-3	TGTGCCAGCAGCACCGGGACAGCAAACACCATATATTTT	CASSTGTANTIYF
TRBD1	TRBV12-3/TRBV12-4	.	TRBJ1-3	TGTGCCAGCGTAAGACAGGGGAGAAACACCATATATTTT	CASVRQGRNTIYF
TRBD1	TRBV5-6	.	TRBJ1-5	TGTGCCAGCAGCAACCGGGACAGGGGGGTCGGCAATCAGCCCCAGCATTTT	CASSNRDRGVGNQPQHF
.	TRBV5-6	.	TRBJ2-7	TGTGCCAGCAGCTCCAGGGGCTCCTACGAGCAGTACTTC	CASSSRGSYEQYF
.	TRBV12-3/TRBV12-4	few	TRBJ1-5	TGTGCCAGCAGTTTGAAGACAGCTCAGCCCCAGCATTTT	CASSLKTAQPQHF